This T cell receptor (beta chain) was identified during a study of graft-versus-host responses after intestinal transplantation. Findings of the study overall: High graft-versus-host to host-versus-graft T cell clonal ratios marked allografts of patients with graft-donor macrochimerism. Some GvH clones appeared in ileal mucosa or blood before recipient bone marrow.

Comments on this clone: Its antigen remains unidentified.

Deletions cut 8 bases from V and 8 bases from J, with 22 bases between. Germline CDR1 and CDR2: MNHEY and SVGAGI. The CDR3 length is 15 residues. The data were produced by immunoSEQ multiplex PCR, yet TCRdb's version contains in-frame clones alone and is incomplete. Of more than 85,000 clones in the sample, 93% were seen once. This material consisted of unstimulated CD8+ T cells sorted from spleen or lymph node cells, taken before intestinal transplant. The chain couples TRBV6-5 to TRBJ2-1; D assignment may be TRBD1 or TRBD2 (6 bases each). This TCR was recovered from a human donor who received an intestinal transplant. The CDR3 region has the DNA TGTGCCAGCGCCTATTTAGGAGGGGGAAGCGATGAGCAGTTCTTC. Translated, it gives CASAYLGGGSDEQFF.